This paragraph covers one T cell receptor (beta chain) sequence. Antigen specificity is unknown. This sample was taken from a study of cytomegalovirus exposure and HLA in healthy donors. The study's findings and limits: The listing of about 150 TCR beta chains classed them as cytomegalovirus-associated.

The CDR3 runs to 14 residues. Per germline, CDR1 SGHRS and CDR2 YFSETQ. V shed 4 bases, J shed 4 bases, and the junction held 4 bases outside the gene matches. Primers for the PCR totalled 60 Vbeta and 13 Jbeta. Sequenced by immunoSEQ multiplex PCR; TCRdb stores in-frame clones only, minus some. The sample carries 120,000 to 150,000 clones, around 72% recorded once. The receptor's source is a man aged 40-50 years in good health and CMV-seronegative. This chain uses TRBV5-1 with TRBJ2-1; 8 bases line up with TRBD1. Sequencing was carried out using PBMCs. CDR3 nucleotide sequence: TGCGCCAGCAGCCCGGGACAGGTTTACAATGAGCAGTTCTTC. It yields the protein CASSPGQVYNEQFF.